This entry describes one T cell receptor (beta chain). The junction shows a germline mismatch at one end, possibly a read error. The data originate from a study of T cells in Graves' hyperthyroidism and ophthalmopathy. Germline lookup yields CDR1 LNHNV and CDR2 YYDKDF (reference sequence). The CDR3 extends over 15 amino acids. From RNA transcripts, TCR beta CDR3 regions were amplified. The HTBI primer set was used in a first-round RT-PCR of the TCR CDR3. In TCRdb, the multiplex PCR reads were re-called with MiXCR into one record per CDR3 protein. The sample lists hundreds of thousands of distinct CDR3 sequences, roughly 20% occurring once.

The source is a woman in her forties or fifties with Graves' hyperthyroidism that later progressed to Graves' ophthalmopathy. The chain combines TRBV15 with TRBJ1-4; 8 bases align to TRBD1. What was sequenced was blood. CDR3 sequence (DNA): TGTGCCGCCAGCAGAGAGTTACAGGGGGACGAAAAACTGTTTTTT. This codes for CAASRELQGDEKLFF.